This T cell receptor (beta chain) was sequenced in a study of blood T cell repertoires in COVID-19. Clones were sequenced by immunoSEQ multiplex PCR, and TCRdb holds only the in-frame ones, with some missing. The profile shows under 150,000 clones, around 82% of them singletons. This CDR3 comprises 14 residues. Trimming cost V 1 base and J 9 bases, with 10 bases left between them. From germline, CDR1 is SGHAT and CDR2 FQNNGV. The sequence was collected from a woman aged 55-75 years with acute or convalescent COVID-19. The chain joins TRBV11-2 to TRBJ1-6, with D possibly TRBD1 on 5 matching bases. Sequenced material: peripheral blood. CDR3 sequence (DNA): TGTGCCAGCAGCTTAGCCCAGGGATTTTCACCCCTCCACTTT. It is translated as CASSLAQGFSPLHF.